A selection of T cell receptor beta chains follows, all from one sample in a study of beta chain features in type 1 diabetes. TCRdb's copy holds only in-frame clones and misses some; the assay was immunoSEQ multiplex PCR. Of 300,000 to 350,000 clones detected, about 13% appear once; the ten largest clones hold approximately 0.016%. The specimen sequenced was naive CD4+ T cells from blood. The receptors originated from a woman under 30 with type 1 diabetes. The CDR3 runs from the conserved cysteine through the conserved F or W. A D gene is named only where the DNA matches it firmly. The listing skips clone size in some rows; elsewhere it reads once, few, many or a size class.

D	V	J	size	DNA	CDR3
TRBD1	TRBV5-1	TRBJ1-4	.	TGCGCCAGCAGCTCCAAAGGGGGGACAGGCGACGAAAAACTGTTTTTT	CASSSKGGTGDEKLFF
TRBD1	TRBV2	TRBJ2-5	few	TGTGCCAGCAGTCCCGGGACAGCACAAGAGACCCAGTACTTC	CASSPGTAQETQYF
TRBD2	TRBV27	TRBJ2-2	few	TGTGCCACCCAGACCGGGACTAGTACCGGGGAGCTGTTTTTT	CATQTGTSTGELFF
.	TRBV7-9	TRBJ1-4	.	TGTGCCAGCAGCACATGGGGAGATGAAAAACTGTTTTTT	CASSTWGDEKLFF
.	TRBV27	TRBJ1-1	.	TGTGCCAGCAGTTTCGGGGGAAGCAACACTGAAGCTTTCTTT	CASSFGGSNTEAFF
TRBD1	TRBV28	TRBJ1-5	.	TGTGCCAGCAGTTCTAGGACAGGGGACAATCAGCCCCAGCATTTT	CASSSRTGDNQPQHF
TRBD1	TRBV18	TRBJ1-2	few	TGTGCCAGCTCACCTCAGGGACAGGGTAACTATGGCTACACCTTC	CASSPQGQGNYGYTF
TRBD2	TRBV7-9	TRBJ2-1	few	TGTGCCAGCAGCTCCGTTCATCTAGCGGGGAGGGGTGAGCAGTTCTTC	CASSSVHLAGRGEQFF
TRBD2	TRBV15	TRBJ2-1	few	TGTGCCACCAGCAGAGCATTAGGACTAGCGGGAGGGCCTAGGAATGAGCAGTTCTTC	CATSRALGLAGGPRNEQFF
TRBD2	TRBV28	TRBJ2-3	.	TGTGCCAGCCGTGGCGGGAGCCAAACCGCAGATACGCAGTATTTT	CASRGGSQTADTQYF
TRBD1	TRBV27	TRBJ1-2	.	TGTGCCAGCAGTTTGCTCACAGGGGATGGCTACACCTTC	CASSLLTGDGYTF
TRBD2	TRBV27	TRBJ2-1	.	TGTGCCAGCAGATTAGCGGGAATCTCCTACAATGAGCAGTTCTTC	CASRLAGISYNEQFF
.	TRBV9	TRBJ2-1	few	TGTGCCAGCAGCCCCGTGGGTAGTGGGAGGAATGAGCAGTTCTTC	CASSPVGSGRNEQFF
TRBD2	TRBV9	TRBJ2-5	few	TGTGCCAGCAGCACTAGCGGAGCCCCCCAAGAGACCCAGTACTTC	CASSTSGAPQETQYF
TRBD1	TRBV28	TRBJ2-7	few	TGTGCCAGCAGTTCCAGGGGGTCGCAGTACTTC	CASSSRGSQYF
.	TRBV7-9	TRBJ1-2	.	TGTGCCAGCAGCTTACGGCTGGGGGCCAACTATGGCTACACCTTC	CASSLRLGANYGYTF
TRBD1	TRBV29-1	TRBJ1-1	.	TGCAGCGTCTCGGGACAGATGAACACTGAAGCTTTCTTT	CSVSGQMNTEAFF
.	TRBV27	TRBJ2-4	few	TGTGCCAGCCGGGACTTAAAAGAACCGGACAAAAACATTCAGTACTTC	CASRDLKEPDKNIQYF
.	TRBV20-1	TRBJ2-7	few	TGCAGTGCTAAACCCTACCACGAGCAGTACTTC	CSAKPYHEQYF
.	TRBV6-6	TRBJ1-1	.	TGTGCCAGCAGTTTGGACAGACTCAACACTGAAGCTTTCTTT	CASSLDRLNTEAFF
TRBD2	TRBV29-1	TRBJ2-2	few	TGCAGCGCCGCTAAAGGGACTAGCGGGAGGAGGGCCGGGGAGCTGTTTTTT	CSAAKGTSGRRAGELFF
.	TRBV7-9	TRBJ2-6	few	TGTGCCAGCAGCTTACCAGGGGCTGGGGCCAACGTCCTGACTTTC	CASSLPGAGANVLTF
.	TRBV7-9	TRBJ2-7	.	TGTGCCAGCAGCGATTCGCGAGGGTGGGGCGAGCAGTACTTC	CASSDSRGWGEQYF
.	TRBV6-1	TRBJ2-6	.	TGTGCCAGCAGTGAAGGTGTCGGGAGCTCTGGGGCCAACGTCCTGACTTTC	CASSEGVGSSGANVLTF
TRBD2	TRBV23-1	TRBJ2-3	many	TGCGCCAGCAGTCGAACTAGCGGGAGTTCAGATACGCAGTATTTT	CASSRTSGSSDTQYF
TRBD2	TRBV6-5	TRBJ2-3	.	TGTGCCAGCAGGCTGGGACTAGCGGATACGCAGTATTTT	CASRLGLADTQYF
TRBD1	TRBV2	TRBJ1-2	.	TGTGCCAGCACCGAGGACAGGGGACACTATGGCTACACCTTC	CASTEDRGHYGYTF